Listed below are T cell receptor beta chains from one sample, sequenced in a study of early T cells in non-severe SARS-CoV-2 infection. MiXCR, run by TCRdb on the 5' RACE reads, gives a single entry per CDR3 protein. The sample shows roughly 100,000 distinct CDR3 sequences, approximately 13% of them seen only once. The sequencing sample was made of whole blood. These receptors were taken from an adult who was a healthcare worker with PCR-confirmed SARS-CoV-2 infection or an uninfected control (not recorded which). Each CDR3 is given with its conserved first and last residue. The D gene is left open where the match is weak. Clone size is not always given. Where it is, it says once, few, many or a class for expanded clones.

V gene	clone size	J gene	D gene	CDR3 protein	CDR3 DNA
TRBV18	few	TRBJ2-3	NA	CASSRRQTDTQYF	TGTGCCAGCTCACGTCGACAGACAGATACGCAGTATTTT
TRBV11-2	many	TRBJ2-7	TRBD1	CASSLGPQGASYEQYF	TGTGCCAGCAGCTTAGGGCCGCAGGGGGCTTCCTACGAGCAGTACTTC
TRBV6-6	many	TRBJ2-1	TRBD2	CASAWTSSYNEQFF	TGTGCCAGCGCCTGGACTAGCTCCTACAATGAGCAGTTCTTC
TRBV24-1	few	TRBJ2-1	NA	CATRAGARDEQFF	TGTGCCACCCGCGCGGGGGCCAGGGATGAGCAGTTCTTC
TRBV29-1	few	TRBJ2-5	TRBD1	CSVFNRGQETQYF	TGCAGCGTCTTTAACAGGGGGCAAGAGACCCAGTACTTC
TRBV7-9	few	TRBJ2-7	NA	CASSSNYEQYF	TGTGCCAGCAGCTCGAACTACGAGCAGTACTTC
TRBV6-6	NA	TRBJ2-7	TRBD1	CASSDGQGYEQYF	TGTGCCAGCAGTGATGGACAGGGCTACGAGCAGTACTTC
TRBV5-1	many	TRBJ1-3	NA	CASSLVGTTTGNTIYF	TGCGCCAGCAGCTTGGTTGGGACGACTACTGGAAACACCATATATTTT
TRBV12-3/TRBV12-4	few	TRBJ2-5	NA	CASCKQLLETQYF	TGTGCCAGCTGTAAGCAGCTCTTAGAGACCCAGTACTTC
TRBV7-9	few	TRBJ1-1	NA	CASSPGRANTEAFF	TGTGCCAGCAGCCCTGGCAGGGCCAACACTGAAGCTTTCTTT
TRBV4-2	NA	TRBJ2-5	TRBD2	CASSQASGGAAVLETQYF	TGTGCCAGCAGCCAGGCTAGCGGGGGGGCGGCAGTACTCGAGACCCAGTACTTC
TRBV19	NA	TRBJ2-1	NA	CASSIIRREQFF	TGTGCCAGTAGTATAATCCGACGGGAGCAGTTCTTC
TRBV5-1	NA	TRBJ1-1	TRBD1	CASSLNRGDSTEAFF	TGCGCCAGCAGCCTAAACAGGGGCGACTCGACTGAAGCTTTCTTT
TRBV5-5	few	TRBJ2-3	NA	CASSYRDNTDTQYF	TGTGCCAGCAGCTACCGGGACAACACAGATACGCAGTATTTT
TRBV4-2	NA	TRBJ1-2	TRBD1	CASSQDRQGRYTF	TGTGCCAGCAGCCAGGATAGACAGGGGCGCTACACCTTC
TRBV3-1	many	TRBJ1-1	NA	CASSQDSSTEAFF	TGTGCCAGCAGCCAGGACAGCTCCACTGAAGCTTTCTTT
TRBV28	few	TRBJ1-1	NA	CASSQAGGGFLTEAFF	TGTGCCAGTTCCCAGGCGGGGGGCGGTTTCCTAACTGAAGCTTTCTTT
TRBV28	many	TRBJ2-3	TRBD2	CASSFLTPGLAPFTDTQYF	TGTGCCAGCAGTTTCTTGACCCCGGGACTAGCCCCATTCACAGATACGCAGTATTTT